This T cell receptor beta chain was identified in a study of CD8 T cells in ankylosing spondylitis. General observations from the study: Made up of eight highly homologous variants, a TCR beta motif appeared characteristic of ankylosing spondylitis blood.

In its sample, this clonotype was seen a few times. Its antigen is not identified. Deletions cut 7 bases from V and 5 bases from J, with 17 bases between. CDR3 length equals 14 residues. Using its own MiXCR run on the 5' RACE reads, TCRdb lists one record per CDR3 protein. The sample carries around 890,000 distinct CDR3 sequences, roughly 12% recorded once. The sequenced sample consisted of blood, either unsorted or a sorted T cell fraction (not recorded which). This receptor was identified in a male donor with ankylosing spondylitis. The chain combines TRBV12-3 or TRBV12-4 with TRBJ1-1; perhaps TRBD1 as D (5 bases). The CDR3 nucleotides read TGTGCCAGCACTCTCCTCGGGGGTCAAACTGAAGCTTTCTTT. The encoded protein is CASTLLGGQTEAFF.